The 11 T cell receptor beta chains reported below all come from one sample, sequenced in a study of cytomegalovirus exposure and HLA in healthy donors. PCR amplification relied on 60 Vbeta primers (plus 13 Jbeta primers). Profiled with immunoSEQ multiplex PCR; TCRdb holds only in-frame clones, not every one. The sample lists roughly 190,000 clones, around 90% occurring once. The sequenced material came from PBMCs. The receptors shown here come from a boy aged 2 to 10 in good health and CMV-seronegative.

This CDR3 reads CASSLTRTGNQPQHF. CDR3 in DNA: TGTGCCAGCAGCTTAACCAGGACAGGCAATCAGCCCCAGCATTTT. The V and J genes are TRBV7-3 and TRBJ1-5, with D perhaps TRBD1 (6 bases). V was trimmed by 0 bases and J by 2 bases, leaving 8 bases between them. Germline CDR1 SGHTA, CDR2 FQGTGA. The length of the CDR3 is 15 residues.

V is TRBV5-5 and J is TRBJ1-5; D call uncertain. This CDR3 is built from 14 residues. The germline gives CDR1 SGHKS, CDR2 YYEKEE (reference sequence). V was pared by 1 base and J by 0 bases, with 5 bases between. CDR3 loop: CASSLLNSNQPQHF. The DNA for the CDR3 is TGTGCCAGCAGCTTGCTTAATAGCAATCAGCCCCAGCATTTT. Complete variable domain (other parts from reference TRBV5-5 and TRBJ1-5): DAGVTQSPTHLIKTRGQQVTLRCSPISGHKSVSWYQQVLGQGPQFIFQYYEKEERGRGNFPDRFSARQFPNYSSELNVNALLLGDSALYLCASSLLNSNQPQHFGDGTRLSIL.

DNA for the CDR3: TGTGCCAGCAGTTGGGGGCGCGGGTACGAGCAGTACTTC. Protein product: CASSWGRGYEQYF. V is TRBV27 and J is TRBJ2-7, with D possibly being TRBD1 (6 bases). The CDR3 has 13 residues. Germline CDR1 is MNHEY and CDR2 is SMNVEV (reference sequence). Trimming shortened V by 4 bases and J by 4 bases, and 11 bases separated the two germline ends.

The genes are TRBV19 and TRBJ2-7, with D possibly TRBD1 on 5 matching bases. The CDR3 spans 13 residues. Germline CDR1 and CDR2: LNHDA and SQIVND (reference sequence). The V and J ends lost 5 bases and 3 bases respectively, with 11 bases between them. The CDR3 DNA reads TGTGCCAGTAGTGCTTACGACAGCTACGAGCAGTACTTC. Its translation is CASSAYDSYEQYF.

The rearrangement links TRBV29-1 to TRBJ2-3; D is unresolved. V was pared by 4 bases and J by 3 bases, with 8 bases between. CDR1 and CDR2 from the germline V gene are SQVTM and ANQGSEA. The CDR3 sequence is 12 residues long. CDR3 protein: CSVARATDTQYF. CDR3 DNA: TGCAGCGTTGCCAGAGCGACAGATACGCAGTATTTT.

This clone appeared a few times. The chain uses TRBV6-1 and TRBJ1-5; the D gene is possibly TRBD1 (6 bases). The CDR3 loop spans 15 amino acids. The V and J ends lost 0 bases and 4 bases respectively, with 10 bases between them. The germline V gene has CDR1 MNHNS and CDR2 SASEGT. CDR3 in amino acids: CASSEANRDNQPQHF. In DNA form, the CDR3 reads TGTGCCAGCAGTGAAGCGAACAGGGATAATCAGCCCCAGCATTTT.

This rearrangement joins TRBV5-1 to TRBJ1-1, with unresolved D. The CDR3 covers 15 residues. V was pared by 0 bases and J by 4 bases, with 13 bases between. The germline gives CDR1 SGHRS, CDR2 YFSETQ. The CDR3 DNA reads TGCGCCAGCAGCTTGGTGGATACTGCGGGCACTGAAGCTTTCTTT. Encoded protein: CASSLVDTAGTEAFF.

This chain links TRBV29-1 with TRBJ1-1; a possible D gene is TRBD1 (5 bases). The CDR3 runs to 12 residues. V was clipped by 4 bases and J by 6 bases, with 12 bases between them. Per germline, CDR1 SQVTM and CDR2 ANQGSEA. CDR3 protein: CSVVKGGAEAFF. In DNA form, the CDR3 reads TGCAGCGTTGTAAAGGGAGGGGCTGAAGCTTTCTTT.

This chain links TRBV2 with TRBJ2-5; D gene unclear. V dropped 1 base and J dropped 4 bases, with 16 bases sitting between them. Germline CDR1 SNHLY, CDR2 FYNNEI. CDR3 size: 16 residues. CDR3 sequence reads: CASSEGNPGGRETQYF. In nucleotides, the CDR3 is TGTGCCAGCAGTGAAGGAAACCCCGGCGGTAGAGAGACCCAGTACTTC.

A few counts support this clone. The chain carries TRBV19 and TRBJ2-7, with D possibly matching TRBD2 (5 bases). The ends were cut back, 5 bases at V and 7 bases at J, with 24 bases in the middle. Germline assignment: CDR1 LNHDA and CDR2 SQIVND (reference sequence). There are 16 residues in the CDR3. CDR3 sequence: CASSSPETTRLGEQYF. For the CDR3, the DNA is TGTGCCAGTAGTTCGCCGGAGACTACCCGTCTCGGGGAGCAGTACTTC.

The chain carries TRBV2 and TRBJ2-1; 12 nucleotides match TRBD2. The CDR3 runs 15 residues. Germline V gene lookup returns CDR1 SNHLY and CDR2 FYNNEI. Trimming at V came to 7 bases and at J to 4 bases, leaving 5 bases not matched to a gene. In DNA form, the CDR3 reads TGTGCCAGCATCCAGACTAGCGGGAGTTACAATGAGCAGTTCTTC. It yields the protein CASIQTSGSYNEQFF.